This T cell receptor (beta chain) comes out of a study of CD8 T cells in Susac syndrome. Negative isolation was applied to CD8+ and CD4+ T cells, and FACS enrichment was applied to TEMRA cells. The authors reverse transcribed roughly 0.45 to 1 ug RNA with random hexamers. A single record per CDR3 protein comes from TCRdb applying MiXCR to the immunoSEQ multiplex PCR reads. Here the sample spans 180,000 or so distinct CDR3 sequences, approximately 96% being singletons. This CDR3 contains 14 residues. Germline V gives CDR1 SQVTM, CDR2 ANQGSEA. Germline trimming cut 3 bases from V and 6 bases from J; bases unmatched to any gene: 7.

Specimen: CD4+ T cells from PBMCs. This clonotype was sampled from a human donor in good health. The rearrangement joins TRBV29-1 to TRBJ2-2, with 7 bases lining up with TRBD2. The CDR3 loop reads CSVEARGTAGELFF. The CDR3 DNA reads TGCAGCGTTGAGGCGCGGGGGACCGCCGGGGAGCTGTTTTTT.